What follows are 2 T cell receptor beta chains derived from one specimen sequenced in a study of cytomegalovirus exposure and HLA in healthy donors. Vbeta (60) and Jbeta (13) primers were used in the PCR. Libraries were prepared by immunoSEQ multiplex PCR; TCRdb keeps only in-frame clonotypes and omits some of them. The data show 100,000 to 150,000 clones, about four fifths seen once. Sequences were obtained from PBMCs. The receptors stem from a woman aged 40-49 years in good health and CMV-seropositive.

The chain is built from TRBV13 and TRBJ1-2; D is unclear. Trimming shortened V by 1 base and J by 6 bases, and 6 bases separated the two germline ends. Germline assignment: CDR1 PRHDT and CDR2 FYEKMQ (reference sequence). The CDR3 spans 12 residues. The CDR3 coding sequence is TGTGCCAGCAGCTTAGCGAGAAATGGCTACACCTTC. Its protein product is CASSLARNGYTF. Full variable domain (missing parts from reference TRBV13 and TRBJ1-2): AAGVIQSPRHLIKEKRETATLKCYPIPRHDTVYWYQQGPGQDPQFLISFYEKMQSDKGSIPDRFSAQQFSDYHSELNMSSLELGDSALYFCASSLARNGYTFGSGTRLTVV.

The rearrangement links TRBV6-5 to TRBJ1-2, with 8 bases aligning to TRBD1. The trim removed 4 bases at V and 2 bases at J, leaving 3 bases unmatched. The CDR3 contains 14 residues. The germline V gene has CDR1 MNHEY and CDR2 SVGAGI. CDR3: CASSLGQGNYGYTF. In nucleotides, the CDR3 is TGTGCCAGCAGTTTAGGACAGGGCAACTATGGCTACACCTTC.